The entry that follows covers one T cell receptor (beta chain) sequence. Its antigen remains unknown. This sample stems from a study of vaccination and CD4 T cells after COVID-19. Treatment meaning: roughly ten-day PBMC culture with coronavirus spike peptide pools or control peptides (ViraFEST assay). Trimming cost V 6 bases and J 2 bases, with 10 bases left between them. Germline lookup yields CDR1 MRHNA and CDR2 SNTAGT. The CDR3 is 14 residues long. Sequenced with the Oncomine TCR Beta short-read assay was DNA taken from cultured CD4+ T cells. TCRdb processed the PCR reads anew with MiXCR; each CDR3 protein has one entry. Of under 15,000 distinct CDR3 sequences listed, approximately 58% are singletons.

The sample consisted of CD4+ T cells from blood, cultured in vitro. The chain links TRBV6-4 to TRBJ2-2; perhaps TRBD1 as D (6 bases). This sequence was found in a human donor who had recovered from COVID-19. CDR3 in DNA: TGTGCCAGCAGGGGACAAACCAACACCGGGGAGCTGTTTTTT. It translates to CASRGQTNTGELFF.